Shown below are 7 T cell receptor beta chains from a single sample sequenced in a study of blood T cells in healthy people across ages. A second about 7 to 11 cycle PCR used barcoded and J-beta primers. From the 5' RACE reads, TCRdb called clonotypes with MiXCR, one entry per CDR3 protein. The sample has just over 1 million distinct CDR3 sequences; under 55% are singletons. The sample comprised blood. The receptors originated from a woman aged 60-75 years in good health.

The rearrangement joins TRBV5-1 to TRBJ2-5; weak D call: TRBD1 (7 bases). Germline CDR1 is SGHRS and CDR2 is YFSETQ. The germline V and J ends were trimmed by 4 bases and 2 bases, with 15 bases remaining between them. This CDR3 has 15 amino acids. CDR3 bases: TGCGCCAGCAGCATCAGGGGGGTTGGGCAAGAGACCCAGTACTTC. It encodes CASSIRGVGQETQYF.

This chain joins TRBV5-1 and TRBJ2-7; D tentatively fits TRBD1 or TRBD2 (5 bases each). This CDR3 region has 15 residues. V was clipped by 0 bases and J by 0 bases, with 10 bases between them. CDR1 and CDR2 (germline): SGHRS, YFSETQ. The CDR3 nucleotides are TGCGCCAGCAGCTTGGGAGGGGTTTTCTCCTACGAGCAGTACTTC. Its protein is CASSLGGVFSYEQYF.

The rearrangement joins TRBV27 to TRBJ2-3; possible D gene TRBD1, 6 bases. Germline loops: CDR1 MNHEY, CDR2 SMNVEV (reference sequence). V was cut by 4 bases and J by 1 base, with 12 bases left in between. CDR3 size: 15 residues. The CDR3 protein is CASSSQGRGTDTQYF. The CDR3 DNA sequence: TGTGCCAGCAGTTCTCAGGGGAGAGGCACAGATACGCAGTATTTT.

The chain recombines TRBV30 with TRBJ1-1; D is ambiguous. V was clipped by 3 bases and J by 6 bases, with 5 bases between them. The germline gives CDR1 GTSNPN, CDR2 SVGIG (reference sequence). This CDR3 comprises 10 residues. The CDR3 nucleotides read TGTGCCTGGAGGAGGGCTGAAGCTTTCTTT. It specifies CAWRRAEAFF.

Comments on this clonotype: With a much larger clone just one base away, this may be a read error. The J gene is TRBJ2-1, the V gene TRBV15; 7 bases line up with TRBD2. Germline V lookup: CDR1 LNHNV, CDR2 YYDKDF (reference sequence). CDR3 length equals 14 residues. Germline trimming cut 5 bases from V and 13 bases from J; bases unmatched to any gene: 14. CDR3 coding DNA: TGTGCCACCAGCTCCGACCAGGGAGGGGAGACCCAGTTCTTC. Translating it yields CATSSDQGGETQFF.

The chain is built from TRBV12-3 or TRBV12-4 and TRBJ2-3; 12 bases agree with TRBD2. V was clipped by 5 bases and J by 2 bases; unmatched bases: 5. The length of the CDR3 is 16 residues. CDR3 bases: TGTGCCAGCAGTGACGCTAGCGGGAGGGTCACAGATACGCAGTATTTT. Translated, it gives CASSDASGRVTDTQYF.

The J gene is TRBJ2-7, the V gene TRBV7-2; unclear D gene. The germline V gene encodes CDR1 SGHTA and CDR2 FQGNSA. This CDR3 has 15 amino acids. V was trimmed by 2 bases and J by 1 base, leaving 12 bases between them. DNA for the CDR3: TGTGCCAGCAGCTTATTGACTCCTGGGTCCTACGAGCAGTACTTC. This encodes CASSLLTPGSYEQYF.